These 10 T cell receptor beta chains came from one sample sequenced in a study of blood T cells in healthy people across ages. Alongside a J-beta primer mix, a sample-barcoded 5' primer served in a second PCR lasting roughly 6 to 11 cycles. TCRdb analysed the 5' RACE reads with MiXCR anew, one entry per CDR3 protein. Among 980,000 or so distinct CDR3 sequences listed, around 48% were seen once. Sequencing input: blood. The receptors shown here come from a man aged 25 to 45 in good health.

This CDR3 reads CASSRARAGYNEQFF. The DNA for the CDR3 is TGTGCCAGCAGCCGAGCACGGGCGGGGTACAATGAGCAGTTCTTC. V gene TRBV7-2 combines with J gene TRBJ2-1; D may be TRBD2 (6 bases). Trimming left V 5 bases short and J 4 bases short, with 15 bases between. There are 15 residues in the CDR3. Germline V gene sequence: CDR1 SGHTA, CDR2 FQGNSA. Full variable domain (missing parts from reference TRBV7-2 and TRBJ2-1): GAGVSQSPSNKVTEKGKDVELRCDPISGHTALYWYRQSLGQGLEFLIYFQGNSAPDKSGLPSDRFSAERTGGSVSTLTIQRTQQEDSAVYLCASSRARAGYNEQFFGPGTRLTVL.

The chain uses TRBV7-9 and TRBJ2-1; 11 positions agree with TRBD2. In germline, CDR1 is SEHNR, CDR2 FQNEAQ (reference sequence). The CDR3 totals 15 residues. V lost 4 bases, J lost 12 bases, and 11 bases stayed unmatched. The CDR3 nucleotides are TGTGCCAGCAGCTGCGGGACTAGCGGAAAGGGAGGGCAGTTCTTC. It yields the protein CASSCGTSGKGGQFF.

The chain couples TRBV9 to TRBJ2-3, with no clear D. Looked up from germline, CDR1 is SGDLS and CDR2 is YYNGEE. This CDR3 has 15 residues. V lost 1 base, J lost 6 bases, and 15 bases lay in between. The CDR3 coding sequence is TGTGCCAGCAGCGTAAGGACCGGTGGTCGGGATACGCAGTATTTT. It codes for CASSVRTGGRDTQYF.

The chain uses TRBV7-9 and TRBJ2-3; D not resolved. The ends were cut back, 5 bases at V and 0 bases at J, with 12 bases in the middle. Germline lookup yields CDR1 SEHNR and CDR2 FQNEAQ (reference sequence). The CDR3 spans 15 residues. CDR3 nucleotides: TGTGCCAGCAGCGTCACCCCAAAGAGCACAGATACGCAGTATTTT. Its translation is CASSVTPKSTDTQYF.

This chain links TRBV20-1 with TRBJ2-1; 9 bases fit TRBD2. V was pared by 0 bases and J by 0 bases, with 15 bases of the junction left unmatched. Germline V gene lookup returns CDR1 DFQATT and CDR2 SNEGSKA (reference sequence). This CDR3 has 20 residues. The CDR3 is CSARDHLGGLAGFSYNEQFF. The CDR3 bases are TGCAGTGCTAGAGATCATCTCGGGGGGCTAGCGGGGTTCTCCTACAATGAGCAGTTCTTC.

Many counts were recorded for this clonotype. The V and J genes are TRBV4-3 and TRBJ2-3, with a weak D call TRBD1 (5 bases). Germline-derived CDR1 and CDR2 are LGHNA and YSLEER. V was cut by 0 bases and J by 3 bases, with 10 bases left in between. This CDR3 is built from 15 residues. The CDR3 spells CASSQDVGATDTQYF. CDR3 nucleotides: TGCGCCAGCAGCCAAGACGTAGGGGCAACAGATACGCAGTATTTT.

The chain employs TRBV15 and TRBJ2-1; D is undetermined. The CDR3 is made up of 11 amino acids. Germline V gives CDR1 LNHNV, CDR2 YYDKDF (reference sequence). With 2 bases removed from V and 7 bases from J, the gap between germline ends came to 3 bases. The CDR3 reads CATSRRNEQFF. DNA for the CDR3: TGTGCCACCAGCAGAAGGAATGAGCAGTTCTTC. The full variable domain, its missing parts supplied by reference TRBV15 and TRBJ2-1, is DAMVIQNPRYQVTQFGKPVTLSCSQTLNHNVMYWYQQKSSQAPKLLFHYYDKDFNNEADTPDNFQSRRPNTSFCFLDIRSPGLGDTAMYLCATSRRNEQFFGPGTRLTVL.

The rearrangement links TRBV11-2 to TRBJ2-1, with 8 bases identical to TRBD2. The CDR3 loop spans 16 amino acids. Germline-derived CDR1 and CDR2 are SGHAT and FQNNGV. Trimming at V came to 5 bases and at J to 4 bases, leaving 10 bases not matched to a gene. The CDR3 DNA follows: TGTGCCAGCAGCCCGACGCCAGCGGGGGCGTACAATGAGCAGTTCTTC. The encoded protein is CASSPTPAGAYNEQFF.

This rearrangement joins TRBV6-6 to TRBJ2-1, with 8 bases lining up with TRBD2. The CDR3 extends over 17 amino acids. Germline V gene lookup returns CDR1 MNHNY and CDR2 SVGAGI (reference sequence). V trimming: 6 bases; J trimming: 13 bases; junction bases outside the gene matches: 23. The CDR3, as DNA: TGTGCCAGCAGCCTACCCCTGATGGCGGGAGGTCGGGAGACCCAGTTCTTC. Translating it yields CASSLPLMAGGRETQFF.

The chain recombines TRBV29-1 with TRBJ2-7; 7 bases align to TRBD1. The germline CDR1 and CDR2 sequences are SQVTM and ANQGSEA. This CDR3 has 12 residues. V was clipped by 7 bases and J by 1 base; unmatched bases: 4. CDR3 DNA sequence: TGCAGCGCCGGGACAGATTCCTACGAGCAGTACTTC. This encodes CSAGTDSYEQYF.